This T cell receptor beta chain came from a study of T cell repertoires in cytomegalovirus infection. TCRdb fed the reads into MiXCR, producing one record per CDR3 protein. Of around 900,000 distinct CDR3 sequences listed, roughly 30% are singletons. The CDR3 loop spans 16 amino acids. Germline values: CDR1 SGDLS, CDR2 YYNGEE. With V trimmed by 3 bases and J by 0 bases, 6 bases remained unmatched. In the case of this clonotype: Its antigen is as yet unknown.

The sequencing here drew on cultured CD8+ T cells from PBMCs, taken from culture after CMV antigen stimulation. The chain has TRBV9 and TRBJ1-5; 7 positions agree with TRBD1. The TCR comes from a human donor in good health (CMV status not recorded). Some clones in this sample may be carry-over from other donors' samples. CDR3 DNA sequence: TGTGCCAGCAGCGCCGGGACAGTCAATAGCAATCAGCCCCAGCATTTT. Encoded protein: CASSAGTVNSNQPQHF.